A selection of T cell receptor beta chains follows, all from one sample in a study of T cell responses to AZD1222 COVID-19 vaccine. The repertoire was sequenced with immunoSEQ multiplex PCR; TCRdb's copy has only in-frame clones and lacks some. The sample consists of about 150,000 clones, about 92% of them appearing once. The specimen comprised peripheral blood, sampled on day 0 of AZD1222 vaccination. All receptors derive from an adult in good health. The CDR3 runs from the conserved cysteine through the conserved F or W. Fields, in order: J gene, V gene, clone size, CDR3 length, D gene, CDR3 protein, CDR3 DNA. D genes are given only for firm matches. Not every row has a clone size; where given, it reads once, few, many or a size class.

J gene: TRBJ1-1
V gene: TRBV7-2
clone size: NA
CDR3 length: 16
D gene: NA
CDR3 protein: CASSPPPVRWNTEAFF
CDR3 DNA: TGTGCCAGCAGCCCCCCCCCGGTACGGTGGAACACTGAAGCTTTCTTT

J gene: TRBJ1-6
V gene: TRBV6-6
clone size: NA
CDR3 length: 14
D gene: NA
CDR3 protein: CASCSAAYNSPLHF
CDR3 DNA: TGTGCCAGCTGCTCCGCAGCCTATAATTCACCCCTCCACTTT

J gene: TRBJ2-5
V gene: TRBV5-1
clone size: NA
CDR3 length: 15
D gene: NA
CDR3 protein: CASSLDNSAQETQYF
CDR3 DNA: TGCGCCAGCAGCTTGGATAATAGCGCCCAAGAGACCCAGTACTTC

J gene: TRBJ1-4
V gene: TRBV18
clone size: NA
CDR3 length: 14
D gene: TRBD1
CDR3 protein: CASSPGTGKEKLFF
CDR3 DNA: TGTGCCAGCTCACCAGGGACAGGTAAGGAAAAACTGTTTTTT

J gene: TRBJ1-1
V gene: TRBV5-8
clone size: NA
CDR3 length: 15
D gene: NA
CDR3 protein: CASSPIQRLNTEAFF
CDR3 DNA: TGTGCCAGCAGCCCCATACAGAGACTGAACACTGAAGCTTTCTTT

J gene: TRBJ1-2
V gene: TRBV7-8
clone size: once
CDR3 length: 12
D gene: NA
CDR3 protein: CASSLVGEGYTF
CDR3 DNA: TGTGCCAGCAGCTTAGTGGGGGAAGGCTACACCTTC

J gene: TRBJ1-2
V gene: TRBV7-9
clone size: NA
CDR3 length: 17
D gene: TRBD1
CDR3 protein: CASSLVGTGTTNYGYTF
CDR3 DNA: TGTGCCAGCAGCTTGGTTGGGACAGGGACAACTAACTATGGCTACACCTTC

J gene: TRBJ1-1
V gene: TRBV6-6
clone size: NA
CDR3 length: 15
D gene: TRBD1
CDR3 protein: CASSWVEGAGSEAFF
CDR3 DNA: TGTGCCAGCAGTTGGGTGGAGGGGGCGGGTTCTGAAGCTTTCTTT

J gene: TRBJ1-1
V gene: TRBV13
clone size: NA
CDR3 length: 14
D gene: NA
CDR3 protein: CASSFGQGLTEAFF
CDR3 DNA: TGTGCCAGCAGCTTCGGGCAGGGGCTCACTGAAGCTTTCTTT

J gene: TRBJ1-4
V gene: TRBV30
clone size: NA
CDR3 length: 13
D gene: NA
CDR3 protein: CAWRGGPAEKLFF
CDR3 DNA: TGTGCCTGGAGAGGAGGGCCAGCTGAAAAACTGTTTTTT

J gene: TRBJ1-2
V gene: TRBV4-1
clone size: NA
CDR3 length: 13
D gene: NA
CDR3 protein: CASSQDGDYGYTF
CDR3 DNA: TGCGCCAGCAGCCAAGATGGGGACTATGGCTACACCTTC

J gene: TRBJ2-1
V gene: TRBV3-1/TRBV3-2
clone size: NA
CDR3 length: 18
D gene: TRBD2
CDR3 protein: CASSPGLAGSSSYNEQFF
CDR3 DNA: TGTGCCAGCAGCCCGGGACTAGCGGGGTCGAGCTCCTACAATGAGCAGTTCTTC

J gene: TRBJ2-3
V gene: TRBV7-2
clone size: NA
CDR3 length: 13
D gene: TRBD2
CDR3 protein: CASSSPNPGLQYF
CDR3 DNA: TGTGCCAGCAGCTCTCCAAACCCGGGACTACAGTATTTT

J gene: TRBJ2-5
V gene: TRBV6-5
clone size: NA
CDR3 length: 15
D gene: TRBD1
CDR3 protein: CASSWDRLSQETQYF
CDR3 DNA: TGTGCCAGCAGTTGGGACAGGCTAAGCCAAGAGACCCAGTACTTC

J gene: TRBJ1-1
V gene: TRBV19
clone size: NA
CDR3 length: 14
D gene: NA
CDR3 protein: CASYKSGSDTEAFF
CDR3 DNA: TGTGCCAGTTATAAGTCAGGGAGCGACACTGAAGCTTTCTTT

J gene: TRBJ1-2
V gene: TRBV7-2
clone size: once
CDR3 length: 13
D gene: NA
CDR3 protein: CASSSNNVYGYTF
CDR3 DNA: TGTGCCAGCAGCTCCAACAACGTCTATGGCTACACCTTC

J gene: TRBJ1-4
V gene: TRBV5-4
clone size: NA
CDR3 length: 14
D gene: NA
CDR3 protein: CASSLPREGGKLFF
CDR3 DNA: TGTGCCAGCAGCCTCCCGAGGGAAGGTGGAAAACTGTTTTTT

J gene: TRBJ1-5
V gene: TRBV19
clone size: NA
CDR3 length: 13
D gene: NA
CDR3 protein: CASTLTENQPQHF
CDR3 DNA: TGTGCCAGTACCCTCACAGAAAATCAGCCCCAGCATTTT

J gene: TRBJ2-3
V gene: TRBV7-9
clone size: NA
CDR3 length: 14
D gene: NA
CDR3 protein: CASSLVPQADTQYF
CDR3 DNA: TGTGCCAGCAGCTTAGTACCCCAAGCAGATACGCAGTATTTT

J gene: TRBJ2-3
V gene: TRBV7-2
clone size: NA
CDR3 length: 15
D gene: TRBD2
CDR3 protein: CASRPSGGAVDTQYF
CDR3 DNA: TGTGCCAGCAGACCAAGCGGGGGGGCAGTAGATACGCAGTATTTT

J gene: TRBJ1-6
V gene: TRBV28
clone size: NA
CDR3 length: 14
D gene: TRBD1
CDR3 protein: CATQGGGTGSPLHF
CDR3 DNA: TGTGCCACCCAAGGAGGGGGGACAGGCTCACCCCTCCACTTT

J gene: TRBJ2-7
V gene: TRBV4-3
clone size: NA
CDR3 length: 17
D gene: TRBD2
CDR3 protein: CASSQDGASGGYYEQYF
CDR3 DNA: TGCGCCAGCAGCCAAGACGGGGCTAGCGGGGGTTACTACGAGCAGTACTTC

J gene: TRBJ1-2
V gene: TRBV19
clone size: NA
CDR3 length: 13
D gene: NA
CDR3 protein: CASGPTLYPGYTF
CDR3 DNA: TGTGCCAGTGGCCCGACCCTATACCCCGGCTACACCTTC

J gene: TRBJ1-6
V gene: TRBV25-1
clone size: NA
CDR3 length: 15
D gene: TRBD1
CDR3 protein: CASSESTGNGSPLHF
CDR3 DNA: TGTGCCAGCAGTGAATCGACAGGGAATGGGTCACCCCTCCACTTT

J gene: TRBJ2-1
V gene: TRBV7-9
clone size: NA
CDR3 length: 15
D gene: NA
CDR3 protein: CASRPETGRDNEQFF
CDR3 DNA: TGTGCCTCCAGGCCCGAGACAGGGAGGGACAATGAGCAGTTCTTC

J gene: TRBJ1-5
V gene: TRBV2
clone size: few
CDR3 length: 21
D gene: TRBD1
CDR3 protein: CASSRPGQGFGVRRSNQPQHF
CDR3 DNA: TGTGCCAGCAGTCGACCGGGACAGGGTTTTGGTGTGCGTAGAAGCAATCAGCCCCAGCATTTT

J gene: TRBJ2-1
V gene: TRBV7-3
clone size: NA
CDR3 length: 16
D gene: TRBD2
CDR3 protein: CASGWGGGTTTGEQFF
CDR3 DNA: TGTGCCAGCGGCTGGGGCGGGGGGACGACAACGGGTGAGCAGTTCTTC

J gene: TRBJ1-1
V gene: TRBV19
clone size: NA
CDR3 length: 15
D gene: NA
CDR3 protein: CASSLWSGVNTEAFF
CDR3 DNA: TGTGCCAGTAGCCTGTGGTCTGGCGTGAACACTGAAGCTTTCTTT

J gene: TRBJ2-1
V gene: TRBV6-5
clone size: NA
CDR3 length: 15
D gene: NA
CDR3 protein: CASSYVTSQPNEQFF
CDR3 DNA: TGTGCCAGCAGTTACGTTACTAGTCAACCGAATGAGCAGTTCTTC

J gene: TRBJ1-1
V gene: TRBV4-1
clone size: NA
CDR3 length: 16
D gene: TRBD1
CDR3 protein: CASSQGQGNMNTEAFF
CDR3 DNA: TGCGCCAGCAGCCAAGGACAGGGTAATATGAACACTGAAGCTTTCTTT

J gene: TRBJ1-6
V gene: TRBV30
clone size: NA
CDR3 length: 12
D gene: NA
CDR3 protein: CAWRVYNSPLHF
CDR3 DNA: TGTGCCTGGAGGGTCTATAATTCACCCCTCCACTTT

J gene: TRBJ2-1
V gene: TRBV19
clone size: NA
CDR3 length: 14
D gene: NA
CDR3 protein: CASSIRDEYNEQFF
CDR3 DNA: TGTGCCAGTAGTATCCGGGACGAGTACAATGAGCAGTTCTTC

J gene: TRBJ2-1
V gene: TRBV19
clone size: NA
CDR3 length: 14
D gene: NA
CDR3 protein: CASSRQEVYNEQFF
CDR3 DNA: TGTGCCAGTAGTAGACAAGAGGTTTACAATGAGCAGTTCTTC

J gene: TRBJ1-5
V gene: TRBV4-1
clone size: NA
CDR3 length: 16
D gene: NA
CDR3 protein: CASSPDGGRRNQPQHF
CDR3 DNA: TGCGCCAGCAGCCCCGACGGAGGGCGACGCAATCAGCCCCAGCATTTT